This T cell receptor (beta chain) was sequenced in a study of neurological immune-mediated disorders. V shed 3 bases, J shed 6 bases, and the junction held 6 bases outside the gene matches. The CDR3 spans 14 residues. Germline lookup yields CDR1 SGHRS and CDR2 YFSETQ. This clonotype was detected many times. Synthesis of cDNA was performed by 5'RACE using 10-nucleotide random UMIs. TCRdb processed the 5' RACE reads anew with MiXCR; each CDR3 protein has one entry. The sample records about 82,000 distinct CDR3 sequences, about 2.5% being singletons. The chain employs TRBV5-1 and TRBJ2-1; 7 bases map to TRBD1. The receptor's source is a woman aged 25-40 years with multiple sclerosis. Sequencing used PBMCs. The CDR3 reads CASSWGQKVNEQFF. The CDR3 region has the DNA TGCGCCAGCAGCTGGGGACAGAAGGTCAATGAGCAGTTCTTC. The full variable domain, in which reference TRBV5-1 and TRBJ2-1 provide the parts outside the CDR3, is KAGVTQTPRYLIKTRGQQVTLSCSPISGHRSVSWYQQTPGQGLQFLFEYFSETQRNKGNFPGRFSGRQFSNSRSEMNVSTLELGDSALYLCASSWGQKVNEQFFGPGTRLTVL.